This passage covers 29 T cell receptor beta chains from one sample sequenced in a study of PD-L1 blockade in urothelial cancer. Method: immunoSEQ multiplex PCR; TCRdb's copy keeps in-frame clones and lacks some. The data show almost 30,000 clones, approximately 89% seen once. Here the sequenced sample was PBMCs, taken around atezolizumab (anti-PD-L1) treatment. The receptors stem from a man in his fifties or sixties with urothelial cancer.

The CDR3 nucleotides are TGTGCCAGCAGTCTAGCCCCAGGAAAAGGGACAGATACGCAGTATTTT. Translated: CASSLAPGKGTDTQYF. The V call is TRBV27, the J call TRBJ2-3; a possible D gene is TRBD2 (5 bases). Trimming left V 5 bases short and J 3 bases short, with 18 bases between. The CDR3 has 16 residues. Germline-derived CDR1 and CDR2 are MNHEY and SMNVEV (reference sequence).

This clone has a single count. This sequence joins TRBV7-9 and TRBJ2-5; 8 nucleotides align to TRBD2. In germline, CDR1 is SEHNR, CDR2 FQNEAQ (reference sequence). Germline trimming cut 3 bases from V and 3 bases from J; bases unmatched to any gene: 6. The CDR3 covers 15 residues. CDR3: CASSFLSGAKETQYF. CDR3 nucleotides: TGTGCCAGCAGCTTCCTTAGCGGGGCTAAAGAGACCCAGTACTTC.

V and J are TRBV9 and TRBJ2-7; TRBD2 matches 7 bases. The ends lost 1 base at V and 7 bases at J; junction bases unmatched: 11. CDR1 SGDLS and CDR2 YYNGEE come from the germline V gene. This CDR3 has 15 residues. In DNA form, the CDR3 reads TGTGCCAGCAGCGTACGTCCGCAGCGGGATCAGGAGCAGTACTTC. It is translated as CASSVRPQRDQEQYF. Filled out from reference TRBV9 and TRBJ2-7, the complete variable domain reads DSGVTQTPKHLITATGQRVTLRCSPRSGDLSVYWYQQSLDQGLQFLIQYYNGEERAKGNILERFSAQQFPDLHSELNLSSLELGDSALYFCASSVRPQRDQEQYFGPGTRLTVT.

The genes are TRBV6-1 and TRBJ2-7; maybe TRBD1 (5 bases). V lost 2 bases to trimming and J lost 2 bases, with 7 bases between them. The CDR3 runs to 13 residues. CDR1 MNHNS and CDR2 SASEGT come from the germline V gene. CDR3 in DNA: TGTGCCAGCAGTGAACAGGGCACCTACGAGCAGTACTTC. This sequence encodes CASSEQGTYEQYF.

The rearrangement joins TRBV9 to TRBJ2-2, with 7 bases identical to TRBD1. Germline CDR1 SGDLS, CDR2 YYNGEE. After removal of 0 bases from V and 7 bases from J, the junction contained 3 bases not matched to a gene. This CDR3 comprises 14 residues. The CDR3 spells CASSVGQGNGELFF. The CDR3 DNA sequence: TGTGCCAGCAGCGTAGGACAGGGAAACGGGGAGCTGTTTTTT.

V gene TRBV30 combines with J gene TRBJ1-4, with no clear D. CDR3 size: 15 residues. Trimming took off 0 bases at V and 8 bases at J, with 16 bases between the two ends. Germline V gene sequence: CDR1 GTSNPN, CDR2 SVGIG (reference sequence). The CDR3 sequence is CAWSVWTRGGEKLFF. CDR3 bases: TGTGCCTGGAGTGTCTGGACCCGGGGAGGGGAAAAACTGTTTTTT.

This chain uses TRBV6-7 with TRBJ2-5, with D possibly being TRBD1 (5 bases). TRBV6-7 is an ORF; its function is uncertain. The CDR3 totals 16 residues. V lost 4 bases, J lost 2 bases, and 17 bases lay in between. The CDR3 DNA reads TGTGCCAGCAGTTTTCAGGGTAGTTTGGGTCAAGAGACCCAGTACTTC. Translation gives CASSFQGSLGQETQYF.

This clone was recorded once. CDR3 sequence: CASSPGTGIKYEKLFF. The CDR3 DNA reads as TGTGCCAGCTCACCTGGGACAGGGATCAAATACGAAAAACTGTTTTTT. The chain recombines TRBV18 with TRBJ1-4; 9 bases agree with TRBD1. Trimming cost V 3 bases and J 8 bases; bases outside gene matches: 10. Germline CDR1 reads KGHSH; CDR2 reads LQKENI. There are 16 residues in the CDR3. The entire variable domain, with the rest obtained from reference TRBV18 and TRBJ1-4, is as follows: NAGVMQNPRHLVRRRGQEARLRCSPMKGHSHVYWYRQLPEEGLKFMVYLQKENIIDESGMPKERFSAEFPKEGPSILRIQQVVRGDSAAYFCASSPGTGIKYEKLFFGSGTQLSVL.

This clone has more than one count but fewer than ten. CDR3 sequence reads: CASRGGRGLAGVADTQYF. Here the CDR3 DNA reads TGTGCCAGCAGGGGGGGCAGGGGACTAGCGGGAGTGGCAGATACGCAGTATTTT. This chain connects TRBV27 to TRBJ2-3; 14 bases fit TRBD2. Germline CDR1 MNHEY, CDR2 SMNVEV (reference sequence). The trim removed 6 bases at V and 4 bases at J, leaving 12 bases unmatched. This CDR3 has 18 amino acids.

The genes are TRBV19 and TRBJ1-5; D unclear. CDR3 length: 16 residues. Trimming stripped 4 bases from V and 1 base from J, with 14 bases between. Germline CDR1 reads LNHDA; CDR2 reads SQIVND (reference sequence). CDR3 loop: CASSTLIAQSNQPQHF. The CDR3, as DNA: TGTGCCAGTAGTACCCTTATCGCGCAAAGCAATCAGCCCCAGCATTTT.

CDR3 residues: CASSQDLTSAGGKYEQYF. The CDR3 bases are TGTGCCAGCAGCCAAGATCTCACGTCCGCTGGCGGGAAATACGAGCAGTACTTC. The V and J genes are TRBV14 and TRBJ2-7, with a weak D call TRBD2 (6 bases). V was pared by 0 bases and J by 4 bases, with 22 bases between. CDR3 length: 18 residues. Germline loops: CDR1 SGHDN, CDR2 FVKESK.

This rearrangement joins TRBV30 to TRBJ2-4; TRBD1 might be the D (5 bases). CDR1 GTSNPN and CDR2 SVGIG come from the germline V gene (reference sequence). V was pared by 4 bases and J by 4 bases, with 14 bases between. CDR3 length: 14 residues. The CDR3 DNA reads TGTGCCTGGATAAAGCCAGGGCCGAAAAACATTCAGTACTTC. Translating it yields CAWIKPGPKNIQYF.

The chain links TRBV7-9 to TRBJ2-3; TRBD2 aligns across 15 bases. V trimming: 5 bases; J trimming: 5 bases; junction bases outside the gene matches: 8. The CDR3 is made up of 17 amino acids. Germline values: CDR1 SEHNR, CDR2 FQNEAQ (reference sequence). CDR3 nucleotides: TGTGCCAGCAGCCCTGGACTAGCGGGGGGGTGGGGAGATACGCAGTATTTT. This encodes CASSPGLAGGWGDTQYF.

V gene TRBV4-3 combines with J gene TRBJ1-5, with TRBD1 identical over 8 bases. Unmatched junction bases numbered 3, after V lost 4 bases and J lost 1 base. The CDR3 sequence is 15 residues long. The V gene's germline CDR1 is LGHNA and CDR2 YSLEER. The CDR3 DNA reads TGCGCCAGCAGCCTAAGACAGGGGAGCAATCAGCCCCAGCATTTT. The encoded protein is CASSLRQGSNQPQHF.

The chain employs TRBV6-4 and TRBJ2-1, with 11 positions matching TRBD2. J was trimmed by 5 bases and V by 4 bases; bases with no gene match: 7. Germline assignment: CDR1 MRHNA and CDR2 SNTAGT. The CDR3 extends over 16 amino acids. The CDR3 region has the DNA TGTGCCAGCAGTGCCTTAGCGGGGGGGAGGCACAATGAGCAGTTCTTC. Translated, it gives CASSALAGGRHNEQFF.

This chain uses TRBV5-5 with TRBJ1-5; D possibly corresponds to TRBD1 (5 bases). V dropped 3 bases and J dropped 6 bases, with 16 bases sitting between them. CDR3 size: 15 residues. Germline-derived CDR1 and CDR2 are SGHKS and YYEKEE (reference sequence). CDR3 sequence reads: CASSSVGGWGQPQHF. Here the CDR3 DNA reads TGTGCCAGCAGCTCCGTCGGGGGGTGGGGTCAGCCCCAGCATTTT.

The chain combines TRBV7-8 with TRBJ2-7; 14 positions agree with TRBD2. The junction had 2 bases not matched to a gene; V was cut back by 1 base and J by 0 bases. The CDR3 runs 17 residues. Germline V gene data show CDR1 as SGHVS and CDR2 as FQNEAQ. This CDR3 is CASSLGLAGGSSYEQYF. Here the CDR3 DNA reads TGTGCCAGCAGCTTAGGACTAGCGGGAGGGAGCTCCTACGAGCAGTACTTC.

The J gene is TRBJ2-2, the V gene TRBV5-5; 10 bases match TRBD2. The CDR3 consists of 16 residues. The germline V gene has CDR1 SGHKS and CDR2 YYEKEE (reference sequence). V dropped 4 bases and J dropped 7; count of bases not matched to a gene: 10. The CDR3 DNA reads as TGTGCCAGCAGCCACCCTAGCGGGGGAGGGAACGGGGAGCTGTTTTTT. Translation: CASSHPSGGGNGELFF.

V and J are TRBV5-1 and TRBJ2-3; 7 bases line up with TRBD1. Germline CDR1 and CDR2: SGHRS and YFSETQ. This CDR3 comprises 13 residues. Unmatched junction bases numbered 6, after V lost 4 bases and J lost 7 bases. CDR3 nucleotides: TGCGCCAGCAGCGTCGGGACAGACAATACGCAGTATTTT. Protein: CASSVGTDNTQYF.

This clone was detected only once. V is TRBV7-8 and J is TRBJ2-7, with D maybe TRBD1 (5 bases). There are 15 residues in the CDR3. Germline loops: CDR1 SGHVS, CDR2 FQNEAQ. V was shortened by 1 base and J by 0 bases, with 10 bases between the two germline ends. The CDR3 protein is CASSLVAGPSYEQYF. Here the CDR3 DNA reads TGTGCCAGCAGCTTAGTGGCAGGGCCCTCCTACGAGCAGTACTTC.

This clone appeared a few times. This chain uses TRBV9 with TRBJ2-2; 13 positions agree with TRBD2. This CDR3 contains 16 residues. CDR1 is SGDLS and CDR2 is YYNGEE in the germline V gene. V was pared by 4 bases and J by 5 bases, with 5 bases of the junction left unmatched. This chain's CDR3 is CASSWGGLAGTGELFF. For the CDR3, the DNA is TGTGCCAGCAGCTGGGGGGGACTAGCGGGAACCGGGGAGCTGTTTTTT.

V gene TRBV7-8 combines with J gene TRBJ1-3; D is ambiguous. The CDR3 totals 16 residues. Trimming left V 5 bases short and J 0 bases short, with 14 bases between. Germline V CDR1 and CDR2: SGHVS, FQNEAQ. This CDR3 reads CASSPSARRSGNTIYF. CDR3 DNA: TGTGCCAGCAGCCCGTCTGCTAGGCGCTCTGGAAACACCATATATTTT. Full variable domain (missing parts from reference TRBV7-8 and TRBJ1-3): GAGVSQSPRYKVAKRGQDVALRCDPISGHVSLFWYQQALGQGPEFLTYFQNEAQLDKSGLPSDRFFAERPEGSVSTLKIQRTQQEDSAVYLCASSPSARRSGNTIYFGEGSWLTVV.

This clone was counted a few times. The chain employs TRBV7-3 and TRBJ2-1; TRBD1 matches at 10 bases. The ends lost 5 bases at V and 2 bases at J; junction bases unmatched: 6. Germline loops: CDR1 SGHTA, CDR2 FQGTGA. The CDR3 spans 16 residues. CDR3 sequence reads: CASSRSGQGPYNEQFF. The CDR3 nucleotides are TGTGCCAGCAGCCGATCGGGACAGGGGCCCTACAATGAGCAGTTCTTC.

This chain connects TRBV19 to TRBJ1-1; TRBD1 aligns across 8 bases. Losses at the gene ends were 5 bases for V and 5 bases for J; bases not matched to a gene: 10. Germline V lookup: CDR1 LNHDA, CDR2 SQIVND (reference sequence). This CDR3 is 15 amino acids long. DNA for the CDR3: TGTGCCAGTAGTGTTGGACAGGGTAGGCATACTGAAGCTTTCTTT. Residues: CASSVGQGRHTEAFF.

The V and J genes are TRBV2 and TRBJ2-3; D is possibly TRBD1 (6 bases). With 1 base removed from V and 9 bases from J, the gap between germline ends came to 14 bases. CDR1 is SNHLY and CDR2 is FYNNEI in the germline V gene. The CDR3 totals 14 residues. CDR3 region: CASSEGQGPLTQYF. CDR3 DNA: TGTGCCAGCAGTGAAGGGCAGGGGCCCCTCACGCAGTATTTT.

The chain recombines TRBV21-1 with TRBJ1-3; whether TRBD1, the table's D call, matches the DNA was not checked. TRBV21-1 represents a pseudogene. The CDR3 consists of 16 residues. The CDR3 nucleotides read TGTGCCAGCAGCAAAGAGGGGGCCGCCTCTGGAAACACCATATATTTT. As protein: CASSKEGAASGNTIYF.

The CDR3 DNA reads as TGTGCCAGCAGTTTTAAGCACTCAAAAGAGACCCAGTACTTC. Protein product: CASSFKHSKETQYF. The V and J genes are TRBV27 and TRBJ2-5, with D unresolved. Trimming removed 3 bases at V and 3 bases at J, with 11 bases between. The CDR3 is 14 amino acids. Germline lookup yields CDR1 MNHEY and CDR2 SMNVEV (reference sequence).

This clone was detected only once. V gene TRBV7-3 combines with J gene TRBJ2-6, with D hard to call. In germline, CDR1 is SGHTA, CDR2 FQGTGA. The CDR3 runs 15 residues. V was trimmed by 2 bases and J by 0 bases, leaving 5 bases between them. The CDR3, as DNA: TGTGCCAGCAGCTTAGGAGTCTCTGGGGCCAACGTCCTGACTTTC. Its translation is CASSLGVSGANVLTF. Full variable domain (rest looked up from reference TRBV7-3 and TRBJ2-6): GAGVSQTPSNKVTEKGKYVELRCDPISGHTALYWYRQSLGQGPEFLIYFQGTGAADDSGLPNDRFFAVRPEGSVSTLKIQRTERGDSAVYLCASSLGVSGANVLTFGAGSRLTVL.

The chain couples TRBV12-5 to TRBJ1-3; D uncertain. V lost 9 bases to trimming and J lost 0 bases, with 9 bases between them. The CDR3 spans 13 residues. The V gene's germline CDR1 is LGHNT and CDR2 FRNRAP. The CDR3 DNA sequence: TGTGCTAGCAGCGGCGTCTCTGGAAACACCATATATTTT. It specifies CASSGVSGNTIYF.